These 24 T cell receptor beta chains were sequenced from one sample in a study of blood T cell repertoires in COVID-19. Produced via immunoSEQ multiplex PCR; TCRdb's table is partial and in-frame only. The sample has 110,000 to 150,000 clones; over 75% are singletons. The material sequenced was peripheral blood. Receptors originate from a woman in her forties or fifties with acute or convalescent COVID-19.

CDR3 nucleotides: TGTGCCAGCAGCTTAGGAGGGCAAGACACTGAAGCTTTCTTT. Amino acids: CASSLGGQDTEAFF. V gene TRBV7-3 combines with J gene TRBJ1-1; D unclear. This CDR3 is built from 14 residues. Trimming cost V 2 bases and J 3 bases, with 10 bases left between them. From germline, CDR1 is SGHTA and CDR2 FQGTGA.

This clone was observed a few times. The chain combines TRBV6-5 with TRBJ1-2; possibly TRBD1 for D (5 bases). The CDR3 contains 16 residues. With 2 bases removed from V and 6 bases from J, the gap between germline ends came to 19 bases. Germline V gives CDR1 MNHEY, CDR2 SVGAGI. The CDR3 sequence is CASSYRGSGGIDGYTF. The CDR3 DNA reads TGTGCCAGCAGTTACAGAGGATCGGGGGGGATCGATGGCTACACCTTC.

This clone appeared a few times. The rearrangement joins TRBV9 to TRBJ2-5; 8 bases line up with TRBD2. CDR3 length equals 17 residues. CDR1 is SGDLS, CDR2 YYNGEE, per germline. The V and J ends lost 0 bases and 5 bases, in that order; junction bases with no gene match: 12. The CDR3 bases are TGTGCCAGCAGCGTAGACTCGGGGGGGCCGAAGTTGGAGACCCAGTACTTC. It yields the protein CASSVDSGGPKLETQYF.

This clone showed up just a few times. The chain is built from TRBV25-1 and TRBJ2-3; 8 bases map to TRBD2. The germline V gene has CDR1 MGHDK and CDR2 SYGVNS. This CDR3 has 17 amino acids. The V gene end was trimmed by 4 bases and the J gene end by 0 bases; junction bases not matched to a gene: 9. The CDR3 nucleotides read TGTGCCAGCAGTGCAAGACGGGGGGGCCCTAGCACAGATACGCAGTATTTT. Protein sequence: CASSARRGGPSTDTQYF. The whole variable domain, remainder taken from reference TRBV25-1 and TRBJ2-3, is EADIYQTPRYLVIGTGKKITLECSQTMGHDKMYWYQQDPGMELHLIHYSYGVNSTEKGDLSSESTVSRIRTEHFPLTLESARPSHTSQYLCASSARRGGPSTDTQYFGPGTRLTVL.

V usage is TRBV4-1 and J usage is TRBJ2-5, with unresolved D. The CDR3 runs 14 residues. Germline V gene data show CDR1 as MGHRA and CDR2 as YSYEKL. V was cut by 0 bases and J by 0 bases, with 5 bases left in between. CDR3 coding DNA: TGCGCCAGCAGCCAAGATGGCTACCAAGAGACCCAGTACTTC. It translates to CASSQDGYQETQYF.

V usage is TRBV19 and J usage is TRBJ1-1; possibly TRBD1 for D (6 bases). Trimming stripped 11 bases from V and 10 bases from J, with 20 bases between. Germline lookup yields CDR1 LNHDA and CDR2 SQIVND (reference sequence). The CDR3 is 12 amino acids. The CDR3 nucleotides are TGTGCCTCCTCCAGGGGTCTCCGTGGAGCTTTCTTT. Its translation: CASSRGLRGAFF. Looking up the rest from reference TRBV19 and TRBJ1-1 gives the full variable domain: DGGITQSPKYLFRKEGQNVTLSCEQNLNHDAMYWYRQDPGQGLRLIYYSQIVNDFQKGDIAEGYSVSREKKESFPLTVTSAQKNPTAFYLCASSRGLRGAFFGQGTRLTVV.

CDR3 bases: TGTGCCAGTAGTATTCCCGGGATCAATGAGCAGTTCTTC. This codes for CASSIPGINEQFF. The rearrangement links TRBV19 to TRBJ2-1; D may be TRBD2 (5 bases). The V gene lost 3 bases and the J gene lost 6 bases, with 9 bases spanning the gap. CDR3 length equals 13 residues. Germline values: CDR1 LNHDA, CDR2 SQIVND (reference sequence).

V gene TRBV19 combines with J gene TRBJ1-1, with D possibly being TRBD1 (6 bases). V lost 8 bases, J lost 0 bases, and 19 bases lay in between. There are 16 residues in the CDR3. Germline CDR1 is LNHDA and CDR2 is SQIVND (reference sequence). The CDR3 region is CASRDNIGLMNTEAFF. As DNA, the CDR3 is TGTGCCAGTCGGGACAACATTGGTCTCATGAACACTGAAGCTTTCTTT.

A single count supports this clone. The V call is TRBV7-9, the J call TRBJ2-4, with 9 bases that match TRBD2. The germline gives CDR1 SEHNR, CDR2 FQNEAQ (reference sequence). J was trimmed by 3 bases and V by 3 bases; bases with no gene match: 9. This CDR3 region has 17 residues. The CDR3 bases are TGTGCCAGCAGCTTGGGTAGCGGGGGTTCTGGCAAAAACATTCAGTACTTC. Translation: CASSLGSGGSGKNIQYF.

This clone was seen once. The chain combines TRBV19 with TRBJ1-1; 8 bases fit TRBD1. The CDR3 runs to 17 residues. Germline CDR1 reads LNHDA; CDR2 reads SQIVND (reference sequence). The V gene end was trimmed by 6 bases and the J gene end by 3 bases; junction bases not matched to a gene: 15. The DNA for the CDR3 is TGTGCCAGTAGCCCCTGGGGTCAGGGGGCGGGGGACACTGAAGCTTTCTTT. Protein sequence: CASSPWGQGAGDTEAFF.

V and J are TRBV3-1 (or the pseudogene TRBV3-2) and TRBJ2-2; D possibly corresponds to TRBD1 (6 bases). The CDR3 is 16 residues long. V lost 1 base and J lost 4, with 13 bases in between. CDR1 is LGHDT, CDR2 YNNKEL, per germline (reference sequence). In DNA form, the CDR3 reads TGTGCCAGCAGCCAAGGGTACAGGGACCTCACCGGGGAGCTGTTTTTT. Protein sequence: CASSQGYRDLTGELFF.

This chain uses TRBV11-2 with TRBJ2-1; 7 positions match TRBD1. CDR1 and CDR2 (germline): SGHAT, FQNNGV. This CDR3 comprises 15 residues. With 3 bases clipped from V and 5 bases from J, the junction kept 7 bases outside the gene matches. CDR3 nucleotide sequence: TGTGCCAGCAGCTTGGGGCCGGGACAGAACAATGAGCAGTTCTTC. Amino acid sequence: CASSLGPGQNNEQFF.

The chain recombines TRBV14 with TRBJ1-1; TRBD1 aligns across 7 bases. The CDR3 extends over 15 amino acids. Germline CDR1 SGHDN, CDR2 FVKESK. Unmatched junction bases numbered 1, after V lost 0 bases and J lost 0 bases. CDR3 sequence: CASSQEGTVNTEAFF. In DNA, the CDR3 is TGTGCCAGCAGCCAAGAGGGGACAGTGAACACTGAAGCTTTCTTT.

This clone was observed once. CDR3 coding DNA: TGTGCCAGCGGAATAGCGGGGCACTACAATGAGCAGTTCTTC. Translating it yields CASGIAGHYNEQFF. The J gene is TRBJ2-1, the V gene TRBV28, with 8 bases fitting TRBD2. The trim removed 8 bases at V and 3 bases at J, leaving 6 bases unmatched. The CDR3 spans 14 residues. Germline values: CDR1 MDHEN, CDR2 SYDVKM.

In its sample, this clone was seen many times. This chain joins TRBV7-3 and TRBJ2-2; D is possibly TRBD1 (6 bases). Trimming shortened V by 6 bases and J by 1 base, and 12 bases separated the two germline ends. Germline lookup yields CDR1 SGHTA and CDR2 FQGTGA. The CDR3 runs to 15 residues. CDR3 amino acids: CASSDGQMNTGELFF. CDR3 DNA: TGTGCCAGCAGTGATGGACAGATGAACACCGGGGAGCTGTTTTTT.

The J gene is TRBJ2-4, the V gene TRBV7-6; 10 positions match TRBD2. Germline V gives CDR1 SGHVS, CDR2 FNYEAQ. The CDR3 extends over 16 amino acids. V lost 6 bases and J lost 6; bases outside the gene matches: 11. For the CDR3, the DNA is TGTGCCAGCAGTCGGGGAGCGGGGGGGCGAGGAAACATTCAGTACTTC. Translating it yields CASSRGAGGRGNIQYF.

This chain uses TRBV28 with TRBJ1-1; D is uncertain. The V end lost 2 bases, the J end lost 4 bases, and 11 bases lay between the germline ends. The CDR3 spans 14 residues. Germline values: CDR1 MDHEN, CDR2 SYDVKM. This chain's CDR3 is CASSLSGGGTEAFF. CDR3 bases: TGTGCCAGCAGTTTAAGCGGCGGCGGCACTGAAGCTTTCTTT.

The V and J genes are TRBV7-2 and TRBJ1-5; the D gene is possibly TRBD1 (6 bases). CDR1 and CDR2 from the germline V gene are SGHTA and FQGNSA. CDR3 length: 13 amino acids. V shed 1 base and J shed 11 bases, with 12 bases lying between them. The CDR3 DNA reads as TGTGCCAGCAGCTTAGGGTTGGGGGCGGCCCAGCATTTT. Residues: CASSLGLGAAQHF.

The chain employs TRBV9 and TRBJ2-5; possible D gene TRBD2, 6 bases. CDR3 length: 14 residues. In germline, CDR1 is SGDLS, CDR2 YYNGEE. V gave up 0 bases and J gave up 9 bases, with 15 bases separating them. The CDR3 DNA reads as TGTGCCAGCAGCGTAGAGCCGGGAGTGGGGGCCCAGTACTTC. Encoded protein: CASSVEPGVGAQYF.

The genes are TRBV14 and TRBJ1-2; 8 nucleotides line up with TRBD1. The CDR3 is 15 amino acids. CDR1 is SGHDN, CDR2 FVKESK, per germline. After removal of 0 bases from V and 7 bases from J, the junction contained 7 bases not matched to a gene. CDR3 DNA sequence: TGTGCCAGCAGCCAAGATGTCCAGGGGGCGGTTGGCTACACCTTC. Translating it yields CASSQDVQGAVGYTF.

This clone occurred once. The chain is built from TRBV9 and TRBJ2-2; 8 nucleotides line up with TRBD2. This CDR3 spans 16 amino acids. The trim removed 0 bases at V and 3 bases at J, leaving 4 bases unmatched. In germline, CDR1 is SGDLS, CDR2 YYNGEE. The CDR3 DNA follows: TGTGCCAGCAGCGTAGACGGGGGGGCGTACACCGGGGAGCTGTTTTTT. Protein: CASSVDGGAYTGELFF.

This clone was seen a few times. This chain links TRBV6-6 with TRBJ2-7; the match to TRBD1 covers 7 bases. Germline CDR1 is MNHNY and CDR2 is SVGAGI (reference sequence). J was trimmed by 0 bases and V by 6 bases; bases with no gene match: 5. This CDR3 contains 14 residues. The CDR3 sequence: CASRRQGISYEQYF. In nucleotides, the CDR3 is TGTGCCAGCAGAAGACAGGGAATCTCCTACGAGCAGTACTTC.

The chain links TRBV7-2 to TRBJ1-2; D is unresolved. The CDR3 has 14 amino acids. Trimming removed 6 bases from V and 0 bases from J, with 11 bases in between. CDR1 and CDR2 from the germline V gene are SGHTA and FQGNSA. The CDR3 DNA reads as TGTGCCAGCAGTACCGACAAAGCTAACTATGGCTACACCTTC. As protein: CASSTDKANYGYTF.

DNA of the CDR3: TGTGCCAGCAGTTTATCCCCAGGGGGCGATACGCAGTATTTT. Residues: CASSLSPGGDTQYF. This chain connects TRBV27 to TRBJ2-3; 8 bases are a match to TRBD1. Trimming removed 0 bases from V and 6 bases from J; junction bases left unmatched: 2. This CDR3 is 14 amino acids long. Germline-derived CDR1 and CDR2 are MNHEY and SMNVEV (reference sequence).